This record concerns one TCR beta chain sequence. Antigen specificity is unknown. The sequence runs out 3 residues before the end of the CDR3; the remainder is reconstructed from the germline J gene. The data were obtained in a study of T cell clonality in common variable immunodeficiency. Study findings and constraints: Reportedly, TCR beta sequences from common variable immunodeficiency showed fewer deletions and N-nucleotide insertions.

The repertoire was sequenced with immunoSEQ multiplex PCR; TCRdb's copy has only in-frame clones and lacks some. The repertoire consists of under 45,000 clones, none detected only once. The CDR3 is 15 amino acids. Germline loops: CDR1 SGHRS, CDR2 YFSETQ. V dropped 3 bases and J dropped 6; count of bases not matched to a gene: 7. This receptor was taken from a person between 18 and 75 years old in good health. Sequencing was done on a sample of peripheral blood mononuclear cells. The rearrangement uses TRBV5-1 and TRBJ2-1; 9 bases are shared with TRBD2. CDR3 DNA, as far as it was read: TGCGCCAGCAGCTATTCTAGCGGGGTGTCCAATGAG. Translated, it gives CASSYSSGVSNE. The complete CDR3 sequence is CASSYSSGVSNEQFF.